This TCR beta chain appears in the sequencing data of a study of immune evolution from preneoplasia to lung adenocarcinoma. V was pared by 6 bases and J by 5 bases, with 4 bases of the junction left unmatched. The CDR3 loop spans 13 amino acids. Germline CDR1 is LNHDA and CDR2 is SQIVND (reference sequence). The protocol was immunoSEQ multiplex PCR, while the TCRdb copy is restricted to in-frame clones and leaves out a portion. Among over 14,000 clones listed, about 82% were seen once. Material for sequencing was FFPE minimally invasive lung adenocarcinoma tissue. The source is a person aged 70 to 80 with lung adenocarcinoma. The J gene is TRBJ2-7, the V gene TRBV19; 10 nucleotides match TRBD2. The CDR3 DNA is TGTGCCAGTAGGGCTAGCGGGAGTAACGAGCAGTACTTC. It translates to CASRASGSNEQYF.